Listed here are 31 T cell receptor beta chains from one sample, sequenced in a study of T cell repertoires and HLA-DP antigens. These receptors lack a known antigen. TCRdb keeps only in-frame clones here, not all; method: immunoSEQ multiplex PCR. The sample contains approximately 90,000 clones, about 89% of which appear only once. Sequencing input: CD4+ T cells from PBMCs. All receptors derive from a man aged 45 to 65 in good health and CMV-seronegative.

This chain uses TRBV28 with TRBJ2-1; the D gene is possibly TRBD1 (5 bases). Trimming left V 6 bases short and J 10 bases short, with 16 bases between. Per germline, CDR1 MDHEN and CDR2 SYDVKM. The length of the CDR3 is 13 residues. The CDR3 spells CASSSGHPMEQFF. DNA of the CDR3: TGTGCCAGCAGCTCCGGACACCCCATGGAGCAGTTCTTC.

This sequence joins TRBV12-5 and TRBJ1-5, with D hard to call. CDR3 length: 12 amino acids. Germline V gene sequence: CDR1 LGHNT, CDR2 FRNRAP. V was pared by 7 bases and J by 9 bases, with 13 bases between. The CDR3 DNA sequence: TGTGCTAGTGTCTTCGATGAGGGGCCCCAGCATTTT. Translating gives CASVFDEGPQHF.

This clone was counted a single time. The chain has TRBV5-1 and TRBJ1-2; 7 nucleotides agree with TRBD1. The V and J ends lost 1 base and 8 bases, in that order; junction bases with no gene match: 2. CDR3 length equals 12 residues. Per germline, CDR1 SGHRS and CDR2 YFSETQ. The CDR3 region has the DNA TGCGCCAGCAGCTTGAACAGGGGAGGCTACACCTTC. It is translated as CASSLNRGGYTF.

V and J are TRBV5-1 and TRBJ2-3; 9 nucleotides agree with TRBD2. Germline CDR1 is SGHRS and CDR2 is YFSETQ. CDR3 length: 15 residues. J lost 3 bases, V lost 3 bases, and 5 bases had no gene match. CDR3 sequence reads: CASSWAGGLTDTQYF. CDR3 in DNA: TGCGCCAGCAGCTGGGCGGGAGGGCTTACAGATACGCAGTATTTT.

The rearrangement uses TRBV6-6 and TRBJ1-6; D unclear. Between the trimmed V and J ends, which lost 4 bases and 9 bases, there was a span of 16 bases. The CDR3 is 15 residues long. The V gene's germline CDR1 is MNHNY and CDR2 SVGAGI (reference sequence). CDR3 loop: CASSFQTPASSPLHF. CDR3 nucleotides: TGTGCCAGCAGTTTCCAAACACCTGCGAGTTCACCCCTCCACTTT.

As DNA, the CDR3 is TGTGCCAGCAGCCCAACGGGTAATACGCAGTATTTT. As protein: CASSPTGNTQYF. The chain employs TRBV7-2 and TRBJ2-3; no firm D call. V lost 5 bases to trimming and J lost 7 bases, with 10 bases between them. The CDR3 extends over 12 amino acids. Germline V gene lookup returns CDR1 SGHTA and CDR2 FQGNSA.

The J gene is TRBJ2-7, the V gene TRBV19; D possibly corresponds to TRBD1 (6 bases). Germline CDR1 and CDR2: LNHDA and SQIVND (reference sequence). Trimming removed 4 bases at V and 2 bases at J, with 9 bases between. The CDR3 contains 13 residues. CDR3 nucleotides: TGTGCCAGTAGTACGCGACAGGCCTACGAGCAGTACTTC. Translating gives CASSTRQAYEQYF.

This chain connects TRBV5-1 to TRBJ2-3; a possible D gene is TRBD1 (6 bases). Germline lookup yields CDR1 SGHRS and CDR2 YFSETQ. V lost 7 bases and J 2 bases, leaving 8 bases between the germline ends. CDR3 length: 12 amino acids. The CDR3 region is CASRQATDTQYF. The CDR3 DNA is TGCGCCAGCCGACAGGCCACAGATACGCAGTATTTT.

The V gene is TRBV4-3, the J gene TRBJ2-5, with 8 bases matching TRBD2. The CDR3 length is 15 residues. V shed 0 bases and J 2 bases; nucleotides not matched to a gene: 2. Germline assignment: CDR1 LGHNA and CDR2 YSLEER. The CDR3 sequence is CASSQELAVQETQYF. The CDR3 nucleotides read TGCGCCAGCAGCCAAGAACTAGCGGTACAAGAGACCCAGTACTTC.

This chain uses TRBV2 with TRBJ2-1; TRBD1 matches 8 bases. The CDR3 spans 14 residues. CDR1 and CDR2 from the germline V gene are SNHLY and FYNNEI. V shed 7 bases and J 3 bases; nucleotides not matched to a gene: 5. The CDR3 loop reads CASKGTGVYNEQFF. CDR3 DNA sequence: TGTGCCAGCAAGGGGACAGGAGTCTACAATGAGCAGTTCTTC.

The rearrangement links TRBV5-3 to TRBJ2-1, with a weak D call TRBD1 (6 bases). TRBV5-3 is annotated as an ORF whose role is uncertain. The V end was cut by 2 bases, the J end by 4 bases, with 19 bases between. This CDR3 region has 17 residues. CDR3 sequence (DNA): TGTGCCAGAAGCTTTTGGACAGCCTTCACCTCATACAATGAGCAGTTCTTC. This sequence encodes CARSFWTAFTSYNEQFF.

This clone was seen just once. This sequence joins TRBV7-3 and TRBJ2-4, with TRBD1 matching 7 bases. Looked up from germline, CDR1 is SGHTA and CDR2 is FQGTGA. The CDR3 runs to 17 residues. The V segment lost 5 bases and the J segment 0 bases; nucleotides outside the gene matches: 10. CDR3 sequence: CASSGSLTGTAKNIQYF. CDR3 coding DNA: TGTGCCAGCAGCGGCAGTCTGACAGGGACAGCCAAAAACATTCAGTACTTC.

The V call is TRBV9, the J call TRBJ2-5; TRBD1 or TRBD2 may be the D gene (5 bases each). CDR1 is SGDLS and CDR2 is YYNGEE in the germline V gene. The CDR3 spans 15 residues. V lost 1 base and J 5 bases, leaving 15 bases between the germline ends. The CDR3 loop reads CASSVMGRDGETQYF. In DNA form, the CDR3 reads TGTGCCAGCAGCGTAATGGGACGCGATGGGGAGACCCAGTACTTC.

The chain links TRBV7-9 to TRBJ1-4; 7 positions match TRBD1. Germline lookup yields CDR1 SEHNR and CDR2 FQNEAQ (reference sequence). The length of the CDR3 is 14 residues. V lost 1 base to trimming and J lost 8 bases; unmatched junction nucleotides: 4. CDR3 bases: TGTGCCAGCAGCTTAGGACAGGGAAACGAAAAACTGTTTTTT. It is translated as CASSLGQGNEKLFF.

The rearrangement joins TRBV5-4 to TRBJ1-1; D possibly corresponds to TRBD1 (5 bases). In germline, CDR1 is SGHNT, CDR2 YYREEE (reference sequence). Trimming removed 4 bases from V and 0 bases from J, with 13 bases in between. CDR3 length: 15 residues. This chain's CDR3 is CASSPRQTLNTEAFF. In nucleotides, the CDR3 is TGTGCCAGCAGCCCTAGACAGACCTTGAACACTGAAGCTTTCTTT.

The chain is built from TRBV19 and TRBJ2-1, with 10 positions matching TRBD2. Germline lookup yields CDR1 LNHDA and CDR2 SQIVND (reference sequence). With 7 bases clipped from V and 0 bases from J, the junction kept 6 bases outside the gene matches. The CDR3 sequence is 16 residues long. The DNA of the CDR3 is TGTGCCAGTATCGATAGCGGGGGGAACTCCTACAATGAGCAGTTCTTC. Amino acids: CASIDSGGNSYNEQFF.

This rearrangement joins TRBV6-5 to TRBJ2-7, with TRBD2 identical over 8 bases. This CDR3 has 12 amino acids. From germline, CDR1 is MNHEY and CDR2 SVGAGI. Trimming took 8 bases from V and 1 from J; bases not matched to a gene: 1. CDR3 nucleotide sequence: TGTGCCAGCCGGGGGGGGTCCTACGAGCAGTACTTC. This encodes CASRGGSYEQYF.

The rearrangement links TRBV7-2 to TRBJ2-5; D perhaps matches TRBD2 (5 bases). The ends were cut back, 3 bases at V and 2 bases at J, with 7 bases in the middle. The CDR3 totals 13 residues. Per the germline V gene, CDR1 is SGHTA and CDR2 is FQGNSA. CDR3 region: CASSLDSQETQYF. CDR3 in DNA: TGTGCCAGCAGCTTGGACTCTCAAGAGACCCAGTACTTC.

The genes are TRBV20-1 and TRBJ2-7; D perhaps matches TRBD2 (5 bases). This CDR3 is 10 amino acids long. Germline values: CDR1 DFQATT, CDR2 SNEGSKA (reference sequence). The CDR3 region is CSVARDEQYF. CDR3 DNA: TGCAGCGTAGCTCGGGATGAGCAGTACTTC.

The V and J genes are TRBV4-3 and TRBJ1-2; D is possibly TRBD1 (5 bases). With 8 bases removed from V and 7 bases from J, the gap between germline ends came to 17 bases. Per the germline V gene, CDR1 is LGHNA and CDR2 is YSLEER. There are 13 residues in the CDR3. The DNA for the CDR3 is TGCGCCAGCTTCTCGACTGGGGGTCGTGGCTACACCTTC. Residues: CASFSTGGRGYTF.

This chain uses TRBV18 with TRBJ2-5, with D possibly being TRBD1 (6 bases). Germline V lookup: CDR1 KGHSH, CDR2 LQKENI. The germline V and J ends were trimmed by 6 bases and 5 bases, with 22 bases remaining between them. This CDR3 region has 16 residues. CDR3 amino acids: CASSMQGKGYGETQYF. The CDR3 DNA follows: TGTGCCAGCTCGATGCAGGGGAAAGGCTACGGGGAGACCCAGTACTTC.

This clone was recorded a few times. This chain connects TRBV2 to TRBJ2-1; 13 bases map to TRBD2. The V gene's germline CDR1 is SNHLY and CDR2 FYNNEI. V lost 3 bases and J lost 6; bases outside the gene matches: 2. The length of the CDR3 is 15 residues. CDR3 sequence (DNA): TGTGCCAGCAGTGAGGGGACTAGCGGGACCAATGAGCAGTTCTTC. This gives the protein CASSEGTSGTNEQFF. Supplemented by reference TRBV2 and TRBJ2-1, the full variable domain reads EPEVTQTPSHQVTQMGQEVILRCVPISNHLYFYWYRQILGQKVEFLVSFYNNEISEKSEIFDDQFSVERPDGSNFTLKIRSTKLEDSAMYFCASSEGTSGTNEQFFGPGTRLTVL.

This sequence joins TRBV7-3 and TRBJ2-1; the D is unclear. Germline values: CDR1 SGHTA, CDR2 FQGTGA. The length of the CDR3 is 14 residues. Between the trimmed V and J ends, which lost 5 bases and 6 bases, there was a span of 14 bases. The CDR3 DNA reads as TGTGCCAGCAGCCCCGCCCGCGAGGCCAATGAGCAGTTCTTC. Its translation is CASSPAREANEQFF.

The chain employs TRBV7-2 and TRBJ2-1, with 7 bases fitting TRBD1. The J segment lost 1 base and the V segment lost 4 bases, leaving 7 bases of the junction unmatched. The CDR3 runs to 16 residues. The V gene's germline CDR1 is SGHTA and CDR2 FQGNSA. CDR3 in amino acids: CASSSHRGRSYNEQFF. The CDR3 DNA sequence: TGTGCCAGCAGCTCCCACAGGGGAAGGTCCTACAATGAGCAGTTCTTC. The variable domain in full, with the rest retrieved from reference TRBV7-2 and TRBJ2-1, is GAGVSQSPSNKVTEKGKDVELRCDPISGHTALYWYRQSLGQGLEFLIYFQGNSAPDKSGLPSDRFSAERTGGSVSTLTIQRTQQEDSAVYLCASSSHRGRSYNEQFFGPGTRLTVL.

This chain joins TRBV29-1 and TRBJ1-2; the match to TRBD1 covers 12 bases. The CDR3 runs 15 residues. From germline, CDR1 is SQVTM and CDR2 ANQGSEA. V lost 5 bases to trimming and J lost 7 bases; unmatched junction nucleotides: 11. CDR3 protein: CSVLSSRDRGPGYTF. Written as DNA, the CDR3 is TGCAGCGTTTTAAGTTCCCGGGACAGGGGGCCTGGCTACACCTTC. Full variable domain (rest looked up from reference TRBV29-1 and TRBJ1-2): SAVISQKPSRDICQRGTSLTIQCQVDSQVTMMFWYRQQPGQSLTLIATANQGSEATYESGFVIDKFPISRPNLTFSTLTVSNMSPEDSSIYLCSVLSSRDRGPGYTFGSGTRLTVV.

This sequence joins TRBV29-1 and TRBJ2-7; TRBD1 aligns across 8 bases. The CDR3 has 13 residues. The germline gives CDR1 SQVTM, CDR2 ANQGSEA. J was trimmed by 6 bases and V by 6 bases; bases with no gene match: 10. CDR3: CSVTPGQDSEQYF. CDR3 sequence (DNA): TGCAGCGTCACCCCGGGACAGGATTCCGAGCAGTACTTC.

The CDR3 loop is CAISRGGTVHEQYF. For the CDR3, the DNA is TGTGCCATCAGCCGGGGCGGGACAGTCCACGAGCAGTACTTC. This chain uses TRBV10-3 with TRBJ2-7; possibly TRBD1 for D (7 bases). The CDR3 is made up of 14 amino acids. Between the trimmed V and J ends, which lost 6 bases and 5 bases, there was a span of 17 bases. Germline CDR1 is ENHRY and CDR2 is SYGVKD.

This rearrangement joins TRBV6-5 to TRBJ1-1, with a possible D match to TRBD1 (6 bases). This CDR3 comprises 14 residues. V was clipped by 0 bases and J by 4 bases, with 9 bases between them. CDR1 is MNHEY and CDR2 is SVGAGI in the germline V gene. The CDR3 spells CASSYSKQGTEAFF. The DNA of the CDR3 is TGTGCCAGCAGTTACTCGAAACAGGGCACTGAAGCTTTCTTT.

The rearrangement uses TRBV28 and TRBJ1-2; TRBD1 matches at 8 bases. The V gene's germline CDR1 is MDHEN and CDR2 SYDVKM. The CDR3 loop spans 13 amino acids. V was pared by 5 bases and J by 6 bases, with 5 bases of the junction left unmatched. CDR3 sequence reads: CASSTGTGNGYTF. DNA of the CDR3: TGTGCCAGCAGTACCGGGACAGGCAATGGCTACACCTTC.

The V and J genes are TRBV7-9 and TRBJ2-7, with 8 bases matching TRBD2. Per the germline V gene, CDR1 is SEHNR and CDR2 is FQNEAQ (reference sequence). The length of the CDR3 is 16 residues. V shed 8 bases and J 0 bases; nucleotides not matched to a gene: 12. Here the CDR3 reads CASFPKSGRNSYEQYF. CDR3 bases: TGTGCCAGCTTCCCAAAAAGCGGGAGAAACTCCTACGAGCAGTACTTC.

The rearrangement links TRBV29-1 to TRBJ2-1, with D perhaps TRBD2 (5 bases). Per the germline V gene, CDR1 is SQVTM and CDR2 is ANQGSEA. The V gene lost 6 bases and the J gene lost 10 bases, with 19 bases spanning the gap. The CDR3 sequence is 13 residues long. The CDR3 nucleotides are TGCAGCGTCCCCGGGGTTTCGGGTGCCGAGCAGTTCTTC. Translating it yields CSVPGVSGAEQFF.